The next 5 T cell receptor beta chains were all read from a single sample in a study of post-analysis software for immune sequencing data. Study-wide results and caveats: The study found TRBV5-6, TRBV5-1 and TRBV20-1 among four to six TRBV segments more frequent in patients than controls.

These receptors' antigens are unknown. Unique-molecular-identifier-tagged TCR beta cDNA libraries were used. TCRdb independently ran MiXCR on the PCR reads; one entry per CDR3 protein. The sample includes hundreds of thousands of distinct CDR3 sequences, about 32% seen only once; the top ten take around 0.56%. The sample consisted of blood. These receptors came from a girl aged 10-17 years with multiple sclerosis.

V and J are TRBV14 and TRBJ1-2; the D gene is possibly TRBD1 (6 bases). The CDR3 spans 12 residues. V gave up 3 bases and J gave up 8 bases, with 10 bases separating them. CDR1 and CDR2 from the germline V gene are SGHDN and FVKESK. The CDR3 nucleotides read TGTGCCAGCAGCCAGGACCAGGGGGGCTACACCTTC. Its translation: CASSQDQGGYTF.

The chain couples TRBV20-1 to TRBJ1-5, with D perhaps TRBD1 (5 bases). The CDR3 extends over 14 amino acids. Germline values: CDR1 DFQATT, CDR2 SNEGSKA (reference sequence). The V end lost 6 bases, the J end lost 0 bases, and 12 bases lay between the germline ends. DNA for the CDR3: TGCAGTGCCCTGACAGACGATAGCAATCAGCCCCAGCATTTT. It codes for CSALTDDSNQPQHF.

The J gene is TRBJ2-1, the V gene TRBV7-6; 11 positions match TRBD2. The CDR3 consists of 17 residues. The V segment lost 5 bases and the J segment 4 bases; nucleotides outside the gene matches: 10. The germline V gene has CDR1 SGHVS and CDR2 FNYEAQ. CDR3 nucleotides: TGTGCCAGCAGCCATGTGACTAGCGGGGCACTTTACAATGAGCAGTTCTTC. It yields the protein CASSHVTSGALYNEQFF.

The chain is built from TRBV5-1 and TRBJ2-1; 7 bases match TRBD2. Germline CDR1 SGHRS, CDR2 YFSETQ. The CDR3 extends over 15 amino acids. The V and J ends lost 4 bases and 1 base, in that order; junction bases with no gene match: 5. CDR3 loop: CASSPLAESYNEQFF. CDR3 DNA sequence: TGCGCCAGCAGCCCCCTAGCGGAGTCCTACAATGAGCAGTTCTTC. The whole variable domain, filled in from reference TRBV5-1 and TRBJ2-1, reads KAGVTQTPRYLIKTRGQQVTLSCSPISGHRSVSWYQQTPGQGLQFLFEYFSETQRNKGNFPGRFSGRQFSNSRSEMNVSTLELGDSALYLCASSPLAESYNEQFFGPGTRLTVL.

This chain connects TRBV7-9 to TRBJ1-4; 7 bases are a match to TRBD1. Germline loops: CDR1 SEHNR, CDR2 FQNEAQ (reference sequence). This CDR3 comprises 15 residues. Germline trimming cut 6 bases from V and 7 bases from J; bases unmatched to any gene: 11. The CDR3 DNA reads as TGTGCCAGCAGTCATCCAGGGGGGCGTTCTGAAAAACTGTTTTTT. Protein sequence: CASSHPGGRSEKLFF.